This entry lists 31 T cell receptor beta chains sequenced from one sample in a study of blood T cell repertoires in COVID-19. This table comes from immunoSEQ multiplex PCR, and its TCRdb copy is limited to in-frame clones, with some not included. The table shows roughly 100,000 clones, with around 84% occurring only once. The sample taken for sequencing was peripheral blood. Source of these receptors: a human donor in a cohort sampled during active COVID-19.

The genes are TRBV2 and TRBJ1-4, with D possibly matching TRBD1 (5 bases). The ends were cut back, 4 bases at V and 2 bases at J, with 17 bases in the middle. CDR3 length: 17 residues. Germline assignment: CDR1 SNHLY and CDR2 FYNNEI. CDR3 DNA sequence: TGTGCCAGCAGTGGACATATCGAACAGGCTACTAATGAAAAACTGTTTTTT. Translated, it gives CASSGHIEQATNEKLFF.

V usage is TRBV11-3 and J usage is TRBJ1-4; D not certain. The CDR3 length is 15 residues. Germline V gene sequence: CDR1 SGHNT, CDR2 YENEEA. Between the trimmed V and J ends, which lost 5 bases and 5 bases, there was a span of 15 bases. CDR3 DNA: TGTGCCAGCAGCGCAGATGCGGGCGACAATGAAAAACTGTTTTTT. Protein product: CASSADAGDNEKLFF.

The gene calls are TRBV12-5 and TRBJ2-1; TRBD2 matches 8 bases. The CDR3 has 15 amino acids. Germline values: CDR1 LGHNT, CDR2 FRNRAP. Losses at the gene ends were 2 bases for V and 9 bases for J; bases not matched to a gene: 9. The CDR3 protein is CASGLPSGGSGEQFF. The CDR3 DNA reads TGTGCTAGTGGTTTGCCAAGCGGGGGATCGGGTGAGCAGTTCTTC.

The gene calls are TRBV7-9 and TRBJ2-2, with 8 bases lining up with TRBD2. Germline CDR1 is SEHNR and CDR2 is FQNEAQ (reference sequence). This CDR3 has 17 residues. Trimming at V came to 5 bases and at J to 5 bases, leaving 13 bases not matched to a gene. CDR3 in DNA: TGTGCCAGCAGCGCCCGCGGAGCGGGGGCCGGGACCGGGGAGCTGTTTTTT. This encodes CASSARGAGAGTGELFF.

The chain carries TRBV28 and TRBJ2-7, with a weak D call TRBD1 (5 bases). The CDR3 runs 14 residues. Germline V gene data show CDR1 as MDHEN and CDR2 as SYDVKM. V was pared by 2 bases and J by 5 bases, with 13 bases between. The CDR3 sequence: CASSLVARVDEQYF. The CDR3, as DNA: TGTGCCAGCAGTTTAGTCGCCAGGGTCGACGAGCAGTACTTC.

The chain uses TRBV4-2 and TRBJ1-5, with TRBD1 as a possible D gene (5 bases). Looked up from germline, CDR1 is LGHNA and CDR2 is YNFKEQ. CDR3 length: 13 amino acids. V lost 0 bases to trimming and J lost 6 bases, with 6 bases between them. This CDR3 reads CASSQDTGQPQHF. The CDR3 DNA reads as TGTGCCAGCAGCCAAGATACAGGTCAGCCCCAGCATTTT.

In DNA form, the CDR3 reads TGTGCCAGCAGGCAGACAGGGCATAGCAATCAGCCCCAGCATTTT. Translating it yields CASRQTGHSNQPQHF. The genes are TRBV27 and TRBJ1-5; 7 bases match TRBD1. The CDR3 consists of 15 residues. The V and J ends lost 6 bases and 0 bases, in that order; junction bases with no gene match: 5. Germline V gene data show CDR1 as MNHEY and CDR2 as SMNVEV (reference sequence).

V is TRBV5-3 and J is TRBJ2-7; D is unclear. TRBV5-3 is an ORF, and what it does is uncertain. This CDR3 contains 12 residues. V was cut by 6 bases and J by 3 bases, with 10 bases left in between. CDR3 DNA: TGTGCCAGAACCTATATTCACTACGAGCAGTACTTC. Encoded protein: CARTYIHYEQYF.

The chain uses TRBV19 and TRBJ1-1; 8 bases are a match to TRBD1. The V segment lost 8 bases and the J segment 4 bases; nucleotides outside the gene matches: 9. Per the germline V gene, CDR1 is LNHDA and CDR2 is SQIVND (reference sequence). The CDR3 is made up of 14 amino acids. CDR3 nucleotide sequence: TGTGCCAGTGTCAGGGGGCCGAGTGGCACTGAAGCTTTCTTT. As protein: CASVRGPSGTEAFF.

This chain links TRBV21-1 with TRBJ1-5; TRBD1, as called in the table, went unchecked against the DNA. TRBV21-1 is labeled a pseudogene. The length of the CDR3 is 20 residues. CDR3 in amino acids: CASTPPSQQPRENSNQPQHF. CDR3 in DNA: TGTGCCAGCACTCCCCCGTCTCAACAGCCAAGAGAGAATAGCAATCAGCCCCAGCATTTT.

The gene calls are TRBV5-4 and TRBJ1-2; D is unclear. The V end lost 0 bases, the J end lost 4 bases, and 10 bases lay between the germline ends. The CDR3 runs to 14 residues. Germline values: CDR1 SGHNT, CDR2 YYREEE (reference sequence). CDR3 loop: CASSLGGQLYGYTF. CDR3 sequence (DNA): TGTGCCAGCAGCTTGGGCGGTCAGCTCTATGGCTACACCTTC.

The CDR3 DNA reads as TGTGCCAGCAGCCCCAGAAACAAAGCCAAAAACATTCAGTACTTC. Translated: CASSPRNKAKNIQYF. The chain recombines TRBV7-2 with TRBJ2-4, with D hard to call. Germline V lookup: CDR1 SGHTA, CDR2 FQGNSA. V gave up 5 bases and J gave up 0 bases, with 11 bases separating them. This CDR3 region has 15 residues. Variable domain in full (rest from reference TRBV7-2 and TRBJ2-4): GAGVSQSPSNKVTEKGKDVELRCDPISGHTALYWYRQSLGQGLEFLIYFQGNSAPDKSGLPSDRFSAERTGGSVSTLTIQRTQQEDSAVYLCASSPRNKAKNIQYFGAGTRLSVL.

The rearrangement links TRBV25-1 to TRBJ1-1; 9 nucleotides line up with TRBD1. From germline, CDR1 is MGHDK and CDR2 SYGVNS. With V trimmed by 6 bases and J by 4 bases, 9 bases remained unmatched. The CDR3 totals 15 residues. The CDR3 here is CASRAGTGFGTEAFF. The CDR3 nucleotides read TGTGCCAGCAGAGCCGGGACAGGGTTTGGCACTGAAGCTTTCTTT.

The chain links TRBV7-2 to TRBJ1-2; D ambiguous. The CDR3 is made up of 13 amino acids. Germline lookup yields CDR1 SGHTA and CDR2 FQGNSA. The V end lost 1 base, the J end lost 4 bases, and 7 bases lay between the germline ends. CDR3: CASSLVSGYGYTF. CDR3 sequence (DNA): TGTGCCAGCAGCTTAGTTTCGGGCTATGGCTACACCTTC.

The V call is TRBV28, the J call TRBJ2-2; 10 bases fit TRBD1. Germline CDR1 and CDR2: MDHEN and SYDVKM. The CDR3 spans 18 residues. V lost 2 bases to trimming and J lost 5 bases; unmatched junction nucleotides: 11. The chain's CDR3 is CASSLPGWRTGGTGELFF. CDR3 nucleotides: TGTGCCAGCAGTTTACCAGGGTGGCGGACAGGGGGGACCGGGGAGCTGTTTTTT.

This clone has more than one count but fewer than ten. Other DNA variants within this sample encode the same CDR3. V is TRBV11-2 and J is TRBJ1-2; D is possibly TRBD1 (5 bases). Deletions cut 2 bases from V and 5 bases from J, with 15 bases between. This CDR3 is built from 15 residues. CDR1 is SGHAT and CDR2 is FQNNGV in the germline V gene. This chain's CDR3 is CASSLRRGWGYGYTF. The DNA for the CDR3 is TGTGCCAGCAGCTTAAGAAGGGGCTGGGGTTATGGCTACACCTTC.

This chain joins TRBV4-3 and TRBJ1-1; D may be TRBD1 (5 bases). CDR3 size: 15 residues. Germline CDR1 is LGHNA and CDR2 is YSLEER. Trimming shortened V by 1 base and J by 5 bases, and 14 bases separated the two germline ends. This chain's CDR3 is CASSQGNGGVTEAFF. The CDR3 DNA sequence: TGCGCCAGCAGCCAAGGAAACGGGGGGGTTACTGAAGCTTTCTTT.

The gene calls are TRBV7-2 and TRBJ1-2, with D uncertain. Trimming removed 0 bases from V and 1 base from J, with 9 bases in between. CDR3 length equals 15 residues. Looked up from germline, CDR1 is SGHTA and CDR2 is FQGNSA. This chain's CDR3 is CASSLAAGINYGYTF. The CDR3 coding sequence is TGTGCCAGCAGCTTAGCAGCGGGAATTAACTATGGCTACACCTTC.

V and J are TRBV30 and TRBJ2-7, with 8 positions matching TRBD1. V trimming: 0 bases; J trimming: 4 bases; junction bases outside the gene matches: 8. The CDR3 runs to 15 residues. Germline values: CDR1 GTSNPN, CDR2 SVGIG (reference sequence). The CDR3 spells CAWSVPGRGLYEQYF. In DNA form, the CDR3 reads TGTGCCTGGAGTGTACCTGGCAGGGGGCTTTACGAGCAGTACTTC. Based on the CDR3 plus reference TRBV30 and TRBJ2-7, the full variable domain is SQTIHQWPATLVQPVGSPLSLECTVEGTSNPNLYWYRQAAGRGLQLLFYSVGIGQISSEVPQNLSASRPQDRQFILSSKKLLLSDSGFYLCAWSVPGRGLYEQYFGPGTRLTVT.

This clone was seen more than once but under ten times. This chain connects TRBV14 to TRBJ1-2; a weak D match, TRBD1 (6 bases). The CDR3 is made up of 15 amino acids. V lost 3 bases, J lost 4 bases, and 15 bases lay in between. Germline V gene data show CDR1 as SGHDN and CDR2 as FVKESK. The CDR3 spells CASSQQLGQPYGYTF. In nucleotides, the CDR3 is TGTGCCAGCAGCCAGCAACTCGGACAGCCCTATGGCTACACCTTC.

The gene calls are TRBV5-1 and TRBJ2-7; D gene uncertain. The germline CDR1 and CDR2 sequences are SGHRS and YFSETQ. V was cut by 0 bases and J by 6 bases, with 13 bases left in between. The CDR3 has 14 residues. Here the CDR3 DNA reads TGCGCCAGCAGCTTGGAACCTAGTACGGTCGAGCAGTACTTC. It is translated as CASSLEPSTVEQYF.

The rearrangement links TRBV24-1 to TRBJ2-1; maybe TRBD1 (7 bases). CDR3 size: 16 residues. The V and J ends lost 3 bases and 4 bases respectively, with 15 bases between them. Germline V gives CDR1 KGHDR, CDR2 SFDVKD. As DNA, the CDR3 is TGTGCCACCAGTGATCGACAGGGAGGAACATACAATGAGCAGTTCTTC. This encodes CATSDRQGGTYNEQFF.

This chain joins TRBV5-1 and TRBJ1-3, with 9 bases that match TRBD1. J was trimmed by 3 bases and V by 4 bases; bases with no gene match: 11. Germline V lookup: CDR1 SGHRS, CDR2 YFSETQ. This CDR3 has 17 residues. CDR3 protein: CASSPGTGNLFGNTIYF. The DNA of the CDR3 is TGCGCCAGCAGCCCCGGGACAGGGAACCTCTTTGGAAACACCATATATTTT.

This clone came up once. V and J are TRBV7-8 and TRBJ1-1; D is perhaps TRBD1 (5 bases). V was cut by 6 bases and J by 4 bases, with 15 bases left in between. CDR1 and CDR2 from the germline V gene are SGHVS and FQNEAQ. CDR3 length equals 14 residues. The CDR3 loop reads CASSATRRGTEAFF. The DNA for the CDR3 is TGTGCCAGCAGTGCCACGAGGAGGGGCACTGAAGCTTTCTTT. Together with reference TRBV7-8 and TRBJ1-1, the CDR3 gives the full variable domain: GAGVSQSPRYKVAKRGQDVALRCDPISGHVSLFWYQQALGQGPEFLTYFQNEAQLDKSGLPSDRFFAERPEGSVSTLKIQRTQQEDSAVYLCASSATRRGTEAFFGQGTRLTVV.

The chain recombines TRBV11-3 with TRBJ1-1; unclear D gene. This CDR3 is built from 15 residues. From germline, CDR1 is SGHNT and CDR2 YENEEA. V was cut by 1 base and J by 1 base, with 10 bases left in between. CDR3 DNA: TGTGCCAGCAGCTTAGCCCCGGTGAGGAACACTGAAGCTTTCTTT. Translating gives CASSLAPVRNTEAFF.

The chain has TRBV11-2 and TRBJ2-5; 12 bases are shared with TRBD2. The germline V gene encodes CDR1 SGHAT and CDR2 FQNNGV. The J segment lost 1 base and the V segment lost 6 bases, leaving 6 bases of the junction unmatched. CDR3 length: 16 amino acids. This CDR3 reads CASRPGTSGLQETQYF. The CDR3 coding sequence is TGTGCCAGCAGACCCGGGACTAGCGGGCTCCAAGAGACCCAGTACTTC. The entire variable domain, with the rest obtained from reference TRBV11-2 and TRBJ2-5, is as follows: EAGVAQSPRYKIIEKRQSVAFWCNPISGHATLYWYQQILGQGPKLLIQFQNNGVVDDSQLPKDRFSAERLKGVDSTLKIQPAKLEDSAVYLCASRPGTSGLQETQYFGPGTRLLVL.

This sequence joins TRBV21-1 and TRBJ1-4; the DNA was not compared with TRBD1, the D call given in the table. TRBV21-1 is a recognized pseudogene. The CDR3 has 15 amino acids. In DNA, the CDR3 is TGTGCCAGCAGCACACCCGGACAGGACAATGAAAAACTGTTTTTT. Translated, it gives CASSTPGQDNEKLFF.

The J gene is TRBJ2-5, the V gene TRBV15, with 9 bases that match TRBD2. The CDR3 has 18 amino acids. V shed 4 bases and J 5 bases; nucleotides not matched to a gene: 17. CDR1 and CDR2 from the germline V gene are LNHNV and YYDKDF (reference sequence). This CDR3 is CATSIWVRASGVGETQYF. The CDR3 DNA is TGTGCCACCAGCATCTGGGTAAGGGCTAGCGGGGTAGGGGAGACCCAGTACTTC.

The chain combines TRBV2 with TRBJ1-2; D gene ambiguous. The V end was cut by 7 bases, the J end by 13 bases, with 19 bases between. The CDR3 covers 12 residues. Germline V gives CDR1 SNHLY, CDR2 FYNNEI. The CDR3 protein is CASTLWASSITF. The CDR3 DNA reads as TGTGCCAGCACCCTCTGGGCCAGTTCCATCACCTTC.

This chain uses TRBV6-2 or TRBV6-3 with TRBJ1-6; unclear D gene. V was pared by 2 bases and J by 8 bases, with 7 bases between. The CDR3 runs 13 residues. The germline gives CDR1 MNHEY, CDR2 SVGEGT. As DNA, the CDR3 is TGTGCCAGCAGTTACGCCCGAGATTCACCCCTCCACTTT. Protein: CASSYARDSPLHF.

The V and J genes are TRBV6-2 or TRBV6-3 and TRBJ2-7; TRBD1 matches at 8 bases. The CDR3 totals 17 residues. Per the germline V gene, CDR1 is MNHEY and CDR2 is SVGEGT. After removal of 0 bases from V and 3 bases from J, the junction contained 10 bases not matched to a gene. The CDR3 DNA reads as TGTGCCAGCAGTTACTCGACCAAGACAGGGGCCGGCTACGAGCAGTACTTC. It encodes CASSYSTKTGAGYEQYF.